The source of this T cell receptor delta chain is a study of gamma-delta T cells after stem cell transplantation. TCRdb redid clone calling on the RT-PCR reads using CATT. In the table there are some 2,400 delta-chain clones, roughly 2.5% of which are singletons. The CDR3 has 21 amino acids. From germline, CDR1 is GEAIGNYY and CDR2 EKD. After removal of 0 bases from V and 4 bases from J, the junction contained 24 bases not matched to a gene. Only a few counts were recorded for this clone. Other DNA variants within this sample encode the same CDR3. The chain employs TRDV2 and TRDJ1; 8 bases map to TRDD3. The receptor's source is a human donor. It is not recorded whose cells these are; they may come from a transplant donor. Sequenced input: gamma-delta T cells. The CDR3 is CACDTGGLGEAGGPGGDKLIF. CDR3 DNA sequence: TGTGCCTGTGACACCGGTGGGTTGGGTGAAGCTGGGGGACCCGGTGGCGATAAACTCATCTTT.